What follows are 25 T cell receptor beta chains derived from one specimen sequenced in a study of T cells expressing NK-cell markers. TCRdb re-called the 5' RACE reads and gives one entry per CDR3 protein, without DNA. The data show 500,000 to 700,000 distinct CDR3 sequences, and the top ten clones hold roughly 3.6%. The sample was blood T cells: a sorted CD56 or NKG2C T cell subset, CD4+ or CD8+ T cells, or bulk PBMC T cells (not recorded which). The receptor set was obtained from a man younger than 30 in good health.

V is TRBV7-2 and J is TRBJ1-2; TCRdb returns TRBD1, unconfirmable since there is no DNA. CDR1 is SGHTA, CDR2 FQGNSA, per germline. There are 16 residues in the CDR3. The CDR3 loop reads CASSSTGGAGAYGYTF.

The chain joins TRBV7-2 to TRBJ2-1. Germline V lookup: CDR1 SGHTA, CDR2 FQGNSA. The length of the CDR3 is 16 residues. The CDR3 is CASSLATAYSFNEQFF.

The chain has TRBV25-1 and TRBJ2-3; TCRdb indicates TRBD1, and absent DNA this call remains unverified. CDR1 and CDR2 (germline): MGHDK, SYGVNS. CDR3 length: 14 residues. CDR3 amino acids: CASSERPGADTQYF. Based on the CDR3 plus reference TRBV25-1 and TRBJ2-3, the full variable domain is EADIYQTPRYLVIGTGKKITLECSQTMGHDKMYWYQQDPGMELHLIHYSYGVNSTEKGDLSSESTVSRIRTEHFPLTLESARPSHTSQYLCASSERPGADTQYFGPGTRLTVL.

This chain connects TRBV10-3 to TRBJ2-1. CDR1 ENHRY and CDR2 SYGVKD come from the germline V gene. The length of the CDR3 is 14 residues. Here the CDR3 reads CAISESTGDNEQFF.

The CDR3 protein is CASSLAGDVNYGYTF. The V gene is TRBV7-6, the J gene TRBJ1-2; TCRdb calls TRBD1, which cannot be checked without DNA. The length of the CDR3 is 15 residues. CDR1 and CDR2 (germline): SGHVS, FNYEAQ.

V and J are TRBV27 and TRBJ2-1. The germline gives CDR1 MNHEY, CDR2 SMNVEV (reference sequence). This CDR3 contains 16 residues. The chain's CDR3 is CASSFLGGVSYNEQFF.

The chain links TRBV6-5 to TRBJ2-1; TCRdb indicates TRBD1, and absent DNA this call remains unverified. This CDR3 is built from 18 residues. Germline V lookup: CDR1 MNHEY, CDR2 SVGAGI. This CDR3 reads CASSYSAPPAGSYNEQFF.

The V gene is TRBV12-3 or TRBV12-4, the J gene TRBJ2-2; checking the TCRdb D call of TRBD1 is not possible without DNA. This CDR3 is built from 15 residues. The CDR3 loop reads CASRTAPASTGELFF.

The chain couples TRBV14 to TRBJ2-7; no DNA is available, so the TRBD1 call from TCRdb remains unchecked. In germline, CDR1 is SGHDN, CDR2 FVKESK. The CDR3 covers 16 residues. CDR3 sequence reads: CASSHPGGSTSYEQYF.

The chain couples TRBV27 to TRBJ2-1; TCRdb outputs TRBD2, but without DNA this stays unchecked. Germline lookup yields CDR1 MNHEY and CDR2 SMNVEV (reference sequence). The CDR3 sequence is 15 residues long. The CDR3 region is CASSLRLAGRSEQFF.

The rearrangement links TRBV6-1 to TRBJ2-1; TCRdb names TRBD2, which stays unverified in the absence of DNA. The CDR3 length is 14 residues. Looked up from germline, CDR1 is MNHNS and CDR2 is SASEGT. The CDR3 protein is CAISSGTVYNEQFF.

The rearrangement joins TRBV29-1 to TRBJ2-1; checking the TCRdb D call of TRBD1 is not possible without DNA. This CDR3 contains 13 residues. Looked up from germline, CDR1 is SQVTM and CDR2 is ANQGSEA. CDR3 region: CSVWQGPGNEQFF.

The chain recombines TRBV6-2 or TRBV6-3 with TRBJ2-1; lacking DNA, the TRBD2 call made by TCRdb goes unchecked. This CDR3 region has 12 residues. CDR1 is MNHEY, CDR2 SVGEGT, per germline. The CDR3: CASSYSISGQFF.

J is TRBJ2-3 and V is TRBV5-5. Germline-derived CDR1 and CDR2 are SGHKS and YYEKEE (reference sequence). This CDR3 comprises 15 residues. CDR3 protein: CASSLPDTLLDTQYF.

The J gene is TRBJ2-7, the V gene TRBV5-1; TCRdb returns TRBD1, unconfirmable since there is no DNA. Germline CDR1 is SGHRS and CDR2 is YFSETQ. There are 15 residues in the CDR3. The CDR3 sequence is CASSPEWGATYEQYF.

The chain's CDR3 is CASSFSEGRKTQYF. The chain carries TRBV6-2 or TRBV6-3 and TRBJ2-5; there is no DNA to check the TCRdb D call of TRBD2. There are 14 residues in the CDR3. Germline-derived CDR1 and CDR2 are MNHEY and SVGEGT.

The chain is built from TRBV20-1 and TRBJ1-4. The CDR3 runs to 16 residues. Per germline, CDR1 DFQATT and CDR2 SNEGSKA (reference sequence). CDR3 residues: CSARDHLEATNEKLFF.

This chain uses TRBV6-1 with TRBJ2-7; TCRdb picks TRBD1, but there is no DNA to check that call. Germline V CDR1 and CDR2: MNHNS, SASEGT. The CDR3 covers 13 residues. The CDR3 protein is CATGLGAHYEQYF.

The rearrangement uses TRBV30 and TRBJ1-1; TCRdb picks TRBD1, but there is no DNA to check that call. Germline-derived CDR1 and CDR2 are GTSNPN and SVGIG (reference sequence). This CDR3 region has 13 residues. CDR3 protein: CAWSAQGGTEAFF.

This CDR3 reads CASSPDNSPLHF. The chain carries TRBV4-2 and TRBJ1-6. The length of the CDR3 is 12 residues. Germline assignment: CDR1 LGHNA and CDR2 YNFKEQ.

This chain joins TRBV12-3 or TRBV12-4 and TRBJ2-1. The CDR3 extends over 14 amino acids. The CDR3 region is CASRLSSSYNEQFF.

This chain connects TRBV6-1 to TRBJ2-7; the TCRdb call, TRBD2, lacks DNA for checking. CDR1 is MNHNS and CDR2 is SASEGT in the germline V gene. This CDR3 region has 13 residues. CDR3 loop: CASRISGSYEQYF.

This rearrangement joins TRBV2 to TRBJ2-1; absent DNA, TCRdb's TRBD2 call cannot be checked. Per germline, CDR1 SNHLY and CDR2 FYNNEI. CDR3 length: 14 residues. Here the CDR3 reads CASSGLAGENEQFF.

The rearrangement links TRBV6-2 or TRBV6-3 to TRBJ2-1. Germline assignment: CDR1 MNHEY and CDR2 SVGEGT. The CDR3 has 16 amino acids. CDR3 sequence reads: CASRNLKTSSYNEQFF.

This chain uses TRBV7-9 with TRBJ2-7; with no DNA, the TCRdb D assignment of TRBD1 cannot be verified. This CDR3 is built from 14 residues. Per germline, CDR1 SEHNR and CDR2 FQNEAQ (reference sequence). The CDR3 loop reads CASSPGGATYEQYF.